A selection of T cell receptor beta chains follows, all from one sample in a study of CD8+ T cells in alopecia areata. TCRdb's copy holds only in-frame clones and misses some; the assay was immunoSEQ multiplex PCR. The sample has some 200,000 clones, approximately 56% seen once; the top ten hold 14% to 15%. The material sequenced was CD4+ T cells sorted from blood, taken at week 0. The receptors here all came from a human donor with alopecia areata. The CDR3 runs from the conserved cysteine through the conserved F or W. The order of the fields is clone size, J gene, V gene, D gene, CDR3 protein, CDR3 DNA. A D gene is named only where the DNA matches it firmly. A row's size may be missing; if present it is once, few, many or a size class.

.,TRBJ2-3,TRBV10-3,TRBD2,CAISQTGLVQDTQYF,TGTGCCATCAGCCAAACTGGACTAGTGCAAGATACGCAGTATTTT
.,TRBJ2-5,TRBV7-9,TRBD2,CASSLVGGSPKSQYF,TGTGCCAGCAGCTTAGTTGGCGGGAGCCCTAAATCCCAGTACTTC
.,TRBJ2-3,TRBV6-5,.,CASSYRTTTDTQYF,TGTGCCAGCAGTTATCGGACTACCACAGATACGCAGTATTTT
.,TRBJ2-3,TRBV6-1,TRBD1,CASSGQDRNTDTQYF,TGTGCCAGCAGTGGTCAGGACAGGAATACAGATACGCAGTATTTT
.,TRBJ2-5,TRBV6-6,.,CASSQKETQYF,TGTGCCAGCAGCCAAAAAGAGACCCAGTACTTC
.,TRBJ2-7,TRBV7-2,.,CASSARRYYEQYF,TGTGCCAGCAGCGCTCGACGGTATTACGAGCAGTACTTC
few,TRBJ1-1,TRBV30,.,CAWSVGTKNTEAFF,TGTGCCTGGAGTGTAGGGACAAAAAACACTGAAGCTTTCTTT
.,TRBJ1-2,TRBV30,.,CAWSVQLNGRSYTF,TGTGCCTGGAGTGTACAATTAAACGGACGGAGCTACACCTTC
.,TRBJ2-5,TRBV6-1,.,CATKRDSGRETQYF,TGTGCCACTAAACGCGACAGCGGGCGAGAGACCCAGTACTTC
.,TRBJ1-1,TRBV19,.,CASSIDPGSGAEAFF,TGTGCCAGTAGTATAGATCCCGGATCTGGGGCTGAAGCTTTCTTT
.,TRBJ2-5,TRBV14,.,CASSQGQWIAQYF,TGTGCCAGCAGCCAAGGGCAGTGGATCGCCCAGTACTTC
.,TRBJ2-3,TRBV7-2,.,CASSLSPGVFTDTQYF,TGTGCCAGCAGCTTATCCCCCGGTGTGTTCACAGATACGCAGTATTTT
few,TRBJ1-5,TRBV29-1,TRBD1,CSAQGALGQPQHF,TGCAGCGCGCAGGGGGCTTTAGGGCAGCCCCAGCATTTT
once,TRBJ1-5,TRBV29-1,.,CSVGGAGDQPQHF,TGCAGCGTTGGGGGGGCCGGGGATCAGCCCCAGCATTTT
.,TRBJ1-2,TRBV6-5,.,CASSPGANYGYTF,TGTGCCAGCAGCCCCGGGGCTAACTATGGCTACACCTTC
.,TRBJ2-6,TRBV4-1,.,CASSQDPSGAGANVLTF,TGCGCCAGCAGCCAAGATCCGTCAGGGGCTGGGGCCAACGTCCTGACTTTC
.,TRBJ1-5,TRBV30,.,CAWSVGRNQPQHF,TGTGCCTGGAGTGTAGGCAGAAATCAGCCCCAGCATTTT
.,TRBJ2-3,TRBV11-2,.,CASRLLTDTQYF,TGTGCCAGCAGACTTCTCACAGATACGCAGTATTTT
once,TRBJ2-7,TRBV2,.,CASSEVGYEQYF,TGTGCCAGCAGTGAAGTCGGCTACGAGCAGTACTTC
few,TRBJ2-5,TRBV2,TRBD1,CASRATGGETQYF,TGTGCCAGCAGGGCAACAGGGGGCGAGACCCAGTACTTC
.,TRBJ2-7,TRBV4-2,.,CASSQDSNSYEQYF,TGTGCCAGCAGCCAAGATTCCAACTCCTACGAGCAGTACTTC
.,TRBJ1-1,TRBV6-5,.,CASSYSLAPTFEAFF,TGTGCCAGCAGTTACTCTCTTGCCCCCACCTTTGAAGCTTTCTTT
.,TRBJ2-3,TRBV19,.,CASSTRGADTQYF,TGTGCCAGTAGTACGAGGGGCGCAGATACGCAGTATTTT
.,TRBJ2-1,TRBV29-1,.,CSAASAYNEQFF,TGCAGCGCCGCTAGCGCATACAATGAGCAGTTCTTC